This TCR beta chain was found in a study of blood T cell repertoires in COVID-19. CDR1 is LNHDA and CDR2 is SQIVND in the germline V gene (reference sequence). Trimming pared 1 base from V and 4 bases from J, leaving 10 bases between. This CDR3 region has 15 residues. The protocol was immunoSEQ multiplex PCR, while the TCRdb copy is restricted to in-frame clones and leaves out a portion. The table records tens of thousands of clones, around 88% of them present only once. The chain couples TRBV19 to TRBJ1-4, with D unclear. This receptor was taken from a man in his 60s with acute or convalescent COVID-19. Sequencing was carried out using peripheral blood. CDR3 bases: TGTGCCAGTAGTATAGTCGCCGGTGTTAATGAAAAACTGTTTTTT. Protein sequence: CASSIVAGVNEKLFF.